The rows below give T cell receptor beta chains drawn from one sample of a study of blood T cell repertoires in COVID-19. Profiled with immunoSEQ multiplex PCR; TCRdb holds only in-frame clones, not every one. The table has tens of thousands of clones, more than 80% seen once. Sequencing was carried out using peripheral blood. The source is a man in his fifties or sixties with COVID-19, enrolled during active disease. Both conserved end residues are part of each CDR3. The order of the fields is V gene, clone size, D gene, J gene, CDR3 DNA, CDR3 protein. The D gene is left open where the match is weak. Rows may omit the clone size; those that give it use once, few, many or a size class.

v_gene: TRBV3-1/TRBV3-2
abundance: -
d_gene: -
j_gene: TRBJ2-1
CDR3nt: TGTGCCAGCAGCCCCCGTAGTAGGGGTGAGCAGTTCTTC
CDR3aa: CASSPRSRGEQFF

v_gene: TRBV20-1
abundance: -
d_gene: -
j_gene: TRBJ2-1
CDR3nt: TGCAGTGCTAGAGATATTGAGCAGTTCTTC
CDR3aa: CSARDIEQFF

v_gene: TRBV7-2
abundance: -
d_gene: -
j_gene: TRBJ1-5
CDR3nt: TGTGCCAGCGCGGAGGGCAATCAGCCCCAGCATTTT
CDR3aa: CASAEGNQPQHF

v_gene: TRBV2
abundance: -
d_gene: TRBD2
j_gene: TRBJ2-1
CDR3nt: TGTGCCAGCAGTAAGACTAGCGGGGGGTACAATGAGCAGTTCTTC
CDR3aa: CASSKTSGGYNEQFF

v_gene: TRBV10-2
abundance: -
d_gene: -
j_gene: TRBJ1-5
CDR3nt: TGCGCCAGCAGTGAGGGCCACCCATCGCCCCAGCATTTT
CDR3aa: CASSEGHPSPQHF

v_gene: TRBV4-1
abundance: -
d_gene: -
j_gene: TRBJ1-4
CDR3nt: TGCGCCAGCAGCCCAACCGCTGGAGCAACTAATGAAAAACTGTTTTTT
CDR3aa: CASSPTAGATNEKLFF

v_gene: TRBV7-3
abundance: few
d_gene: TRBD2
j_gene: TRBJ2-2
CDR3nt: TGTGCCAGCAGCTTAAGCTGGCTAGCGGGAGGGTTTGGCACCGGGGAGCTGTTTTTT
CDR3aa: CASSLSWLAGGFGTGELFF

v_gene: TRBV18
abundance: -
d_gene: TRBD2
j_gene: TRBJ2-7
CDR3nt: TGTGCCAGCTCACCACGGACTAGCGGCCACGAGCAGTACTTC
CDR3aa: CASSPRTSGHEQYF

v_gene: TRBV9
abundance: -
d_gene: -
j_gene: TRBJ2-7
CDR3nt: TGTGCCAGCAGCGTACGATTGAACGGCGAGCAGTACTTC
CDR3aa: CASSVRLNGEQYF

v_gene: TRBV2
abundance: -
d_gene: -
j_gene: TRBJ2-7
CDR3nt: TGTGCCAGCAGTGGAGGAGGGCCTCGGGGTGGGGAGCAGTACTTC
CDR3aa: CASSGGGPRGGEQYF

v_gene: TRBV6-5
abundance: -
d_gene: -
j_gene: TRBJ1-2
CDR3nt: TGTGCCAGCAGTTACTCGGCAGGCCTTTGGGGCTACACCTTC
CDR3aa: CASSYSAGLWGYTF

v_gene: TRBV6-5
abundance: -
d_gene: -
j_gene: TRBJ1-2
CDR3nt: TGTGCCAGCAGATTCACAGCTAACTATGGCTACACCTTC
CDR3aa: CASRFTANYGYTF

v_gene: TRBV27
abundance: -
d_gene: -
j_gene: TRBJ2-5
CDR3nt: TGTGCCAGCAGACAGGGTGTTGGGACCCAGTACTTC
CDR3aa: CASRQGVGTQYF

v_gene: TRBV2
abundance: once
d_gene: -
j_gene: TRBJ2-1
CDR3nt: TGTGCCAGCAGTGAAATTAAGGGGAATGAGCAGTTCTTC
CDR3aa: CASSEIKGNEQFF

v_gene: TRBV5-4
abundance: -
d_gene: TRBD1
j_gene: TRBJ1-2
CDR3nt: TGTGCCAGCAGCATAGGACAGGCACAAGGTGGCTACACCTTC
CDR3aa: CASSIGQAQGGYTF

v_gene: TRBV5-4
abundance: -
d_gene: TRBD1
j_gene: TRBJ1-5
CDR3nt: TGTGCCAGCAGCGTAGGACAGGGCTATGATCAGCCCCAGCATTTT
CDR3aa: CASSVGQGYDQPQHF

v_gene: TRBV27
abundance: once
d_gene: -
j_gene: TRBJ1-5
CDR3nt: TGTGCCAGCAGCCTGGCCGGGATCCCCAATCAGCCCCAGCATTTT
CDR3aa: CASSLAGIPNQPQHF

v_gene: TRBV4-1
abundance: -
d_gene: -
j_gene: TRBJ2-7
CDR3nt: TGCGCCAGCAGGCAAACAGGGGCGGGGGAGCAGTACTTC
CDR3aa: CASRQTGAGEQYF

v_gene: TRBV19
abundance: -
d_gene: TRBD1
j_gene: TRBJ2-3
CDR3nt: TGTGCCAGTAGAGGACAGGGAGCAGATACGCAGTATTTT
CDR3aa: CASRGQGADTQYF

v_gene: TRBV2
abundance: few
d_gene: -
j_gene: TRBJ2-6
CDR3nt: TGTGCCAGCAGTGCTACCACGACAGGCAGATACTCTGGGGCCAACGTCCTGACTTTC
CDR3aa: CASSATTTGRYSGANVLTF

v_gene: TRBV11-2
abundance: -
d_gene: TRBD1
j_gene: TRBJ2-7
CDR3nt: TGTGCCAGCAGCCCAAGGGGGACAGGGGGGATCTACGAGCAGTACTTC
CDR3aa: CASSPRGTGGIYEQYF

v_gene: TRBV7-2
abundance: -
d_gene: TRBD2
j_gene: TRBJ2-3
CDR3nt: TGTGCCAGCAGCTCGCGACCAGCGGGGGGCACAGATACGCAGTATTTT
CDR3aa: CASSSRPAGGTDTQYF

v_gene: TRBV2
abundance: once
d_gene: TRBD2
j_gene: TRBJ2-1
CDR3nt: TGTGCCAGCAGTGGGGGTAGCGGGGGAAATGAGCAGTTCTTC
CDR3aa: CASSGGSGGNEQFF

v_gene: TRBV11-2
abundance: -
d_gene: -
j_gene: TRBJ2-2
CDR3nt: TGTGCCAGCAGGACCTCGCATACAGCCACCGGGGAGCTGTTTTTT
CDR3aa: CASRTSHTATGELFF

v_gene: TRBV19
abundance: -
d_gene: -
j_gene: TRBJ2-7
CDR3nt: TGTGCCAGTAGTATTGGGCCGGCGGAGGGCAGGGTGTTC
CDR3aa: CASSIGPAEGRVF

v_gene: TRBV14
abundance: -
d_gene: TRBD1
j_gene: TRBJ2-1
CDR3nt: TGTGCCAGCAGCCAAGACACAGGGGCCATAAGTCTTCGCTCCTACAATGAGCAGTTCTTC
CDR3aa: CASSQDTGAISLRSYNEQFF

v_gene: TRBV5-4
abundance: -
d_gene: -
j_gene: TRBJ1-2
CDR3nt: TGTGCCAGCAGCTTGACAGGGACTAGTTATGGCTACACCTTC
CDR3aa: CASSLTGTSYGYTF

v_gene: TRBV18
abundance: -
d_gene: TRBD1
j_gene: TRBJ2-1
CDR3nt: TGTGCCAGCTCACCTGGACAGGGTTACAATGAGCAGTTCTTC
CDR3aa: CASSPGQGYNEQFF

v_gene: TRBV18
abundance: -
d_gene: -
j_gene: TRBJ1-1
CDR3nt: TGTGCCAGCCGTGAGGGACACTCGTCGGTTGAAGCTTTCTTT
CDR3aa: CASREGHSSVEAFF

v_gene: TRBV9
abundance: -
d_gene: TRBD1
j_gene: TRBJ1-1
CDR3nt: TGTGCCAGCAGTCGGAGGGACAGCTTTACAGAAGCTTTCTTT
CDR3aa: CASSRRDSFTEAFF

v_gene: TRBV25-1
abundance: -
d_gene: -
j_gene: TRBJ1-5
CDR3nt: TGTGCCAGCAGTGAAGGCGGAGATTATAGCAATCAGCCCCAGCATTTT
CDR3aa: CASSEGGDYSNQPQHF

v_gene: TRBV18
abundance: -
d_gene: TRBD1
j_gene: TRBJ2-7
CDR3nt: TGTGCCAGCAATGGACAACAGGGGGCCTACGAGCAGTACTTC
CDR3aa: CASNGQQGAYEQYF

v_gene: TRBV5-4
abundance: -
d_gene: TRBD2
j_gene: TRBJ2-3
CDR3nt: TGTGCCAGCAGCTCCCGGGTAGCGGGGGTCACAGATACGCAGTATTTT
CDR3aa: CASSSRVAGVTDTQYF

v_gene: TRBV5-6
abundance: -
d_gene: -
j_gene: TRBJ2-7
CDR3nt: TGTGCCAGCAGAGGATGGATCACTAAGGACTACGAGCAGTACTTC
CDR3aa: CASRGWITKDYEQYF

v_gene: TRBV4-1
abundance: once
d_gene: TRBD1
j_gene: TRBJ1-6
CDR3nt: TGCGCCAGCAGCCAGGGACAGCTATCACCCCTCCACTTT
CDR3aa: CASSQGQLSPLHF

v_gene: TRBV7-9
abundance: -
d_gene: -
j_gene: TRBJ2-3
CDR3nt: TGTGCCAGCAGCCGAGCGGACTCTCCAGATACGCAGTATTTT
CDR3aa: CASSRADSPDTQYF

v_gene: TRBV11-3
abundance: once
d_gene: -
j_gene: TRBJ2-1
CDR3nt: TGTGCCAGCAGCTTAGCAGGGGGGCGTAGAGAGCAGTTCTTC
CDR3aa: CASSLAGGRREQFF

v_gene: TRBV10-3
abundance: -
d_gene: -
j_gene: TRBJ2-1
CDR3nt: TGTGCCGTTGGGTTTAGCGGAGACAATGAGCAGTTCTTC
CDR3aa: CAVGFSGDNEQFF

v_gene: TRBV5-1
abundance: -
d_gene: -
j_gene: TRBJ2-5
CDR3nt: TGCGCCAGCAGCTTGGGGGTAACCCGGGACATAGTAGGAGAGACCCAGTACTTC
CDR3aa: CASSLGVTRDIVGETQYF

v_gene: TRBV18
abundance: -
d_gene: TRBD1
j_gene: TRBJ2-7
CDR3nt: TGTGCCAGCTCACCTCCCTCGGGACAGGGCTACGAGCAGTACTTC
CDR3aa: CASSPPSGQGYEQYF

v_gene: TRBV24-1
abundance: -
d_gene: TRBD1
j_gene: TRBJ2-2
CDR3nt: TGTGCCACCAGTGACCCTGGACAGGGGAAAACCGGGGAGCTGTTTTTT
CDR3aa: CATSDPGQGKTGELFF

v_gene: TRBV5-1
abundance: -
d_gene: -
j_gene: TRBJ2-2
CDR3nt: TGCGCCAGCATGGAGACTTTGAACACCGGGGAGCTGTTTTTT
CDR3aa: CASMETLNTGELFF

v_gene: TRBV19
abundance: -
d_gene: TRBD2
j_gene: TRBJ2-2
CDR3nt: TGTGCCAGTAGTCTCGCGGGAGGGAGCGACACCGGGGAGCTGTTTTTT
CDR3aa: CASSLAGGSDTGELFF

v_gene: TRBV2
abundance: few
d_gene: TRBD1
j_gene: TRBJ1-3
CDR3nt: TGTGCCAGCAGAGCCGGGACAGGGGGCTCTGGAAACACCATATATTTT
CDR3aa: CASRAGTGGSGNTIYF

v_gene: TRBV5-4
abundance: -
d_gene: -
j_gene: TRBJ1-2
CDR3nt: TGTGCCAGCAGCTCAGGGTTTGGCTACACCTTC
CDR3aa: CASSSGFGYTF

v_gene: TRBV5-1
abundance: -
d_gene: TRBD1
j_gene: TRBJ2-3
CDR3nt: TGCGCCAGCAGGGGGACAGGGAGCACAGATACGCAGTATTTT
CDR3aa: CASRGTGSTDTQYF

v_gene: TRBV9
abundance: few
d_gene: -
j_gene: TRBJ1-2
CDR3nt: TGTGCCAGCAGGCCGGGACACAACTATGGCTACACCTTC
CDR3aa: CASRPGHNYGYTF

v_gene: TRBV3-1/TRBV3-2
abundance: -
d_gene: TRBD1
j_gene: TRBJ2-7
CDR3nt: TGTGCCAGCAGTCTTGACAGGGGGGCCTACGAGCAGTACTTC
CDR3aa: CASSLDRGAYEQYF

v_gene: TRBV19
abundance: -
d_gene: TRBD1
j_gene: TRBJ2-7
CDR3nt: TGTGCCAGTAGTATAGCAACAGGGGTGAGCGAGCAGTACTTC
CDR3aa: CASSIATGVSEQYF

v_gene: TRBV5-4
abundance: few
d_gene: -
j_gene: TRBJ1-2
CDR3nt: TGTGCCAGCAGATTTACAGGGTCTGGCTACACCTTC
CDR3aa: CASRFTGSGYTF

v_gene: TRBV19
abundance: -
d_gene: -
j_gene: TRBJ2-5
CDR3nt: TGTGCCAGTAGCCCCGGGAACCAAGAGACCCAGTACTTC
CDR3aa: CASSPGNQETQYF

v_gene: TRBV7-3
abundance: once
d_gene: -
j_gene: TRBJ2-1
CDR3nt: TGTGCCAGCAGCTTCCGGGACAACAATGAGCAGTTCTTC
CDR3aa: CASSFRDNNEQFF